A selection of T cell receptor beta chains follows, all from one sample in a study of T cell repertoires in cytomegalovirus infection. From the reads, TCRdb called clonotypes with MiXCR, one entry per CDR3 protein. The table shows 200,000 to 300,000 distinct CDR3 sequences, with 9% to 15% occurring only once. Sequencing was done on a sample of PBMCs. The origin of the receptors is a human donor in good health (CMV status not recorded). Some clones in this sample may be carry-over from other donors' samples. The CDR3 runs from the conserved cysteine through the conserved F or W. D genes are given only for firm matches. Clone size is given for some rows only: seen once, a few or many times, or a class if the clone is expanded.

v_call: TRBV6-2/TRBV6-3
j_call: TRBJ2-7
clone_size: few
d_call: TRBD2
cdr3_nt: TGTGCCAGCAGCCCCGCGGGGGTGATCCCCTCCTACGAGCAGTACTTC
cdr3_aa: CASSPAGVIPSYEQYF

v_call: TRBV12-3/TRBV12-4
j_call: TRBJ2-5
clone_size: many
d_call: -
cdr3_nt: TGTGCCAGCAGTTCCACAGGCGCCATCCAAGAGACCCAGTACTTC
cdr3_aa: CASSSTGAIQETQYF

v_call: TRBV28
j_call: TRBJ1-1
clone_size: many
d_call: TRBD1
cdr3_nt: TGTGCCAGCAGTTTCAACGGCCCAGGGGGCACTGAAGCTTTCTTT
cdr3_aa: CASSFNGPGGTEAFF

v_call: TRBV10-3
j_call: TRBJ1-4
clone_size: -
d_call: -
cdr3_nt: TGTGCCATCAGTGACCCAGGAATAACTAATGAAAAACTGTTTTTT
cdr3_aa: CAISDPGITNEKLFF

v_call: TRBV7-2
j_call: TRBJ2-3
clone_size: many
d_call: TRBD2
cdr3_nt: TGTGCCAGCAGCTTCGGGGGGGCCGAAGATACGCAGTATTTT
cdr3_aa: CASSFGGAEDTQYF

v_call: TRBV20-1
j_call: TRBJ2-7
clone_size: few
d_call: TRBD1
cdr3_nt: TGCAGTGCCAGTCGGACAGGGAGCGAGCAGTACTTC
cdr3_aa: CSASRTGSEQYF

v_call: TRBV28
j_call: TRBJ2-1
clone_size: many
d_call: TRBD2
cdr3_nt: TGTGCCAGCAGTCTCTTTAGCGGGGACTACAATGAGCAGTTCTTC
cdr3_aa: CASSLFSGDYNEQFF

v_call: TRBV10-3
j_call: TRBJ1-3
clone_size: many
d_call: -
cdr3_nt: TGTGCCATCAGGGACACGTCTGGAAACACCATATATTTT
cdr3_aa: CAIRDTSGNTIYF

v_call: TRBV5-6
j_call: TRBJ2-7
clone_size: many
d_call: TRBD1
cdr3_nt: TGTGCCAGCAGCGGCCGGGACAGGTACGAGCAGTACTTC
cdr3_aa: CASSGRDRYEQYF

v_call: TRBV20-1
j_call: TRBJ2-7
clone_size: many
d_call: TRBD2
cdr3_nt: TGCAGTGCTAGACGACTAGCGGGCTACGAGCAGTACTTC
cdr3_aa: CSARRLAGYEQYF

v_call: TRBV20-1
j_call: TRBJ1-1
clone_size: -
d_call: -
cdr3_nt: TGCAGTGCTAGAATTCCTAGATATGAAGCTTTCTTT
cdr3_aa: CSARIPRYEAFF

v_call: TRBV5-1
j_call: TRBJ1-1
clone_size: -
d_call: TRBD1
cdr3_nt: TGCGCCAGCAGCTTAACAGGGGAAGTAGACACTGAAGCTTTCTTT
cdr3_aa: CASSLTGEVDTEAFF

v_call: TRBV6-2/TRBV6-3
j_call: TRBJ2-7
clone_size: few
d_call: -
cdr3_nt: TGTGCCAGCAGTTACGACTCGACCTCCGAGCAGTACTTC
cdr3_aa: CASSYDSTSEQYF

v_call: TRBV7-9
j_call: TRBJ1-3
clone_size: many
d_call: -
cdr3_nt: TGTGCCAGCAGTACAGCAGGGAGTGAAAACACCATATATTTT
cdr3_aa: CASSTAGSENTIYF

v_call: TRBV5-1
j_call: TRBJ2-7
clone_size: -
d_call: TRBD2
cdr3_nt: TGCGCCAGCAGCTTGAGCGGGAGCTCCAACGAGCAGTACTTC
cdr3_aa: CASSLSGSSNEQYF

v_call: TRBV19
j_call: TRBJ2-1
clone_size: few
d_call: -
cdr3_nt: TGTGCCAGTAGTATACCCCCTCTCGGGGAGCAGTTCTTC
cdr3_aa: CASSIPPLGEQFF

v_call: TRBV20-1
j_call: TRBJ2-5
clone_size: -
d_call: -
cdr3_nt: TGCAGTGCTAGAGATGCAGGGAGGGAGACCCAGTACTTC
cdr3_aa: CSARDAGRETQYF

v_call: TRBV4-3
j_call: TRBJ2-2
clone_size: -
d_call: TRBD1
cdr3_nt: TGCGCCAGCAGCCCGCGAGCCGGGACAGGGAGCGGGGAGCTGTTTTTT
cdr3_aa: CASSPRAGTGSGELFF

v_call: TRBV27
j_call: TRBJ1-6
clone_size: -
d_call: -
cdr3_nt: TGTGCCAGCAGTTCTCTGACTAGCGATAATTCACCCCTCCACTTT
cdr3_aa: CASSSLTSDNSPLHF

v_call: TRBV6-6
j_call: TRBJ1-2
clone_size: many
d_call: -
cdr3_nt: TGTGCCAGCAGATTCACAGAGCCTAACTATGGCTACACCTTC
cdr3_aa: CASRFTEPNYGYTF

v_call: TRBV19
j_call: TRBJ1-4
clone_size: few
d_call: -
cdr3_nt: TGTGCCAGTACCATCTCTACAACAACTAATGAAAAACTGTTTTTT
cdr3_aa: CASTISTTTNEKLFF

v_call: TRBV6-2/TRBV6-3
j_call: TRBJ2-7
clone_size: many
d_call: -
cdr3_nt: TGTGCCAGCACCCTACGAAGACAGAGCTCCTACGAGCAGTACTTC
cdr3_aa: CASTLRRQSSYEQYF

v_call: TRBV7-2
j_call: TRBJ2-7
clone_size: many
d_call: -
cdr3_nt: TGTGCCAGCAGCTTAGCAGGAAGCGAGCAGTACTTC
cdr3_aa: CASSLAGSEQYF

v_call: TRBV7-8
j_call: TRBJ2-3
clone_size: many
d_call: -
cdr3_nt: TGTGCCAGCAGCCCCTTGTCGGGGAAGGGCACAGATACGCAGTATTTT
cdr3_aa: CASSPLSGKGTDTQYF

v_call: TRBV19
j_call: TRBJ1-1
clone_size: many
d_call: TRBD1
cdr3_nt: TGTGCCACCCGTATATCGGAGACAGGGATCACTGAAGCTTTCTTT
cdr3_aa: CATRISETGITEAFF

v_call: TRBV7-2
j_call: TRBJ2-1
clone_size: many
d_call: -
cdr3_nt: TGTGCCAGCAGCCATCGACAGGGAGGGGGGGAGCAGTTCTTC
cdr3_aa: CASSHRQGGGEQFF

v_call: TRBV28
j_call: TRBJ2-7
clone_size: many
d_call: -
cdr3_nt: TGTGCCATTGTGCCTGGCCGGGAGCAGTACTTC
cdr3_aa: CAIVPGREQYF

v_call: TRBV7-2
j_call: TRBJ2-7
clone_size: many
d_call: -
cdr3_nt: TGTGCCAGCGCCCCGGGACCAAGCTCCTACGAGCAGTACTTC
cdr3_aa: CASAPGPSSYEQYF

v_call: TRBV11-2
j_call: TRBJ2-5
clone_size: many
d_call: -
cdr3_nt: TGTGCCAGCAGCGTACAGGGAGATGTAGAGACCCAGTACTTC
cdr3_aa: CASSVQGDVETQYF

v_call: TRBV20-1
j_call: TRBJ1-2
clone_size: many
d_call: -
cdr3_nt: TGCAGTGCTAGAGATCGTAGATCAGGGGCGCGCGGCTACACCTTC
cdr3_aa: CSARDRRSGARGYTF

v_call: TRBV28
j_call: TRBJ2-2
clone_size: few
d_call: -
cdr3_nt: TGTGCCAGCAAGGATCCCGGGGAGCTGTTTTTT
cdr3_aa: CASKDPGELFF

v_call: TRBV10-2
j_call: TRBJ1-3
clone_size: few
d_call: -
cdr3_nt: TGCGCCAGCAGTGGGGACGGACGGAGGGGAAACACCATATATTTT
cdr3_aa: CASSGDGRRGNTIYF

v_call: TRBV6-2/TRBV6-3
j_call: TRBJ2-7
clone_size: -
d_call: -
cdr3_nt: TGTGCCAGCAGTTCGACAGCTTACGAGCAGTACTTC
cdr3_aa: CASSSTAYEQYF

v_call: TRBV7-2
j_call: TRBJ1-1
clone_size: many
d_call: TRBD1
cdr3_nt: TGTGCCAGCAGCCCGGGACAGGGGGAATCTGAAGCTTTCTTT
cdr3_aa: CASSPGQGESEAFF

v_call: TRBV9
j_call: TRBJ1-2
clone_size: -
d_call: -
cdr3_nt: TGTGCCAGCAGCGTAGGAGTCACCGGATCCAACTATGGCTACACCTTC
cdr3_aa: CASSVGVTGSNYGYTF

v_call: TRBV28
j_call: TRBJ1-1
clone_size: -
d_call: -
cdr3_nt: TGTGCCAGCGGAACGGCTGAAGCTTTCTTT
cdr3_aa: CASGTAEAFF

v_call: TRBV7-2
j_call: TRBJ1-2
clone_size: -
d_call: -
cdr3_nt: TGTGCCAACAGCCTGGATAACTATGGATACACCTTC
cdr3_aa: CANSLDNYGYTF

v_call: TRBV5-1
j_call: TRBJ2-3
clone_size: few
d_call: TRBD2
cdr3_nt: TGCGCCAGCAGCGGCGGGGGACTCTCTAGCACAGATACGCAGTATTTT
cdr3_aa: CASSGGGLSSTDTQYF

v_call: TRBV20-1
j_call: TRBJ2-7
clone_size: -
d_call: TRBD2
cdr3_nt: TGCAGTGCCGTTCCTAGCGGGAGCTACGAGCAGTACTTC
cdr3_aa: CSAVPSGSYEQYF

v_call: TRBV7-8
j_call: TRBJ2-1
clone_size: many
d_call: -
cdr3_nt: TGTGCCAGCAGCTTTCTTCCGAGGGAAGTCTACAATGAGCAGTTCTTC
cdr3_aa: CASSFLPREVYNEQFF

v_call: TRBV4-3
j_call: TRBJ1-2
clone_size: many
d_call: -
cdr3_nt: TGCGCCAGCAGTCCCGCCGGGGGGTCTTATGGCTACACCTTC
cdr3_aa: CASSPAGGSYGYTF

v_call: TRBV12-3/TRBV12-4
j_call: TRBJ2-1
clone_size: few
d_call: TRBD2
cdr3_nt: TGTGCCAGCAGTCCCGGGACTAGCGGGCCGAGGGGTCCCAGCAATGAGCAGTTCTTC
cdr3_aa: CASSPGTSGPRGPSNEQFF

v_call: TRBV18
j_call: TRBJ2-6
clone_size: -
d_call: -
cdr3_nt: TGTGCCAGCTCACCTCCCCCGACGCGCTCTGGGGCCAACGTCCTGACTTTC
cdr3_aa: CASSPPPTRSGANVLTF